The entry below gives a single T cell receptor (beta chain) sequence along with its context. Libraries were prepared by immunoSEQ multiplex PCR; TCRdb keeps only in-frame clonotypes and omits some of them. The sample has 30,000 to 40,000 clones; approximately 78% are singletons. This entry belongs to a study of pediatric ulcerative colitis. Sequenced material: blood. The receptor comes from a boy younger than 18 with severe ulcerative colitis.

This CDR3 reads CAWSEIAGGREQYF. The CDR3 DNA reads TGTGCCTGGAGTGAAATAGCGGGGGGGCGCGAGCAGTACTTC. The J gene is TRBJ2-7, the V gene TRBV30; 11 bases are a match to TRBD2. CDR1 GTSNPN and CDR2 SVGIG come from the germline V gene (reference sequence). CDR3 length: 14 residues. J lost 6 bases, V lost 1 base, and 5 bases had no gene match.